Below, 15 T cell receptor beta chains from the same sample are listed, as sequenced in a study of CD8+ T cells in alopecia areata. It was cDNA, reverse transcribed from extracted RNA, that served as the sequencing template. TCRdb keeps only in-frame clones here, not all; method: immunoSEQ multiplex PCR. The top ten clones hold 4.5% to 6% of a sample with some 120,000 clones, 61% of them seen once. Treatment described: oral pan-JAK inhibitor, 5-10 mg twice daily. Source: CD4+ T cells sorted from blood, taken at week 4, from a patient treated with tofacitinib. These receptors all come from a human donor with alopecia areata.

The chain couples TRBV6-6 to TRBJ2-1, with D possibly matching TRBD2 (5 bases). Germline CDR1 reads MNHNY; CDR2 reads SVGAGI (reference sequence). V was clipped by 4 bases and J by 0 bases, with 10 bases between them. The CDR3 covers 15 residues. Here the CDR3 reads CASSFQSGSYNEQFF. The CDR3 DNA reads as TGTGCCAGCAGTTTCCAAAGCGGCTCCTACAATGAGCAGTTCTTC.

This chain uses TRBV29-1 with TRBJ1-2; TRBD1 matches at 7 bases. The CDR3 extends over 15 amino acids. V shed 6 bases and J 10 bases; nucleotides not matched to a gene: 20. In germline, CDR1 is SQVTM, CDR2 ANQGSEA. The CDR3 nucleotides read TGCAGCGTAGCCGACAGGGTACCGACCCCTACTATCTACACCTTC. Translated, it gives CSVADRVPTPTIYTF.

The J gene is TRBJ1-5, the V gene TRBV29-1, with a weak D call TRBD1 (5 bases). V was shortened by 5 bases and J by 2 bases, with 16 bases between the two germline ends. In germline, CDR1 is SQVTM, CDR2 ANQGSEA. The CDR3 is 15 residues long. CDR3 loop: CSVRGWGDGNQPQHF. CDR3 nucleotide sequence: TGCAGCGTTCGGGGATGGGGCGACGGCAATCAGCCCCAGCATTTT.

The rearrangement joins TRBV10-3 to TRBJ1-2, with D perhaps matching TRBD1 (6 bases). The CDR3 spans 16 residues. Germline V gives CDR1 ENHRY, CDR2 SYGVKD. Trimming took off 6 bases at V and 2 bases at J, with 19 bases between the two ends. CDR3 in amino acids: CAIRSSNTQGNYGYTF. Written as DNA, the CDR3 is TGTGCCATCAGGTCGTCGAATACTCAGGGGAACTATGGCTACACCTTC.

The CDR3 spells CASSLVHYQPQHF. The DNA for the CDR3 is TGTGCCAGCAGCTTAGTCCATTATCAGCCCCAGCATTTT. This sequence joins TRBV11-2 and TRBJ1-5; no reliable D call. CDR3 length: 13 residues. Trimming cost V 1 base and J 5 bases, with 6 bases left between them. Germline lookup yields CDR1 SGHAT and CDR2 FQNNGV.

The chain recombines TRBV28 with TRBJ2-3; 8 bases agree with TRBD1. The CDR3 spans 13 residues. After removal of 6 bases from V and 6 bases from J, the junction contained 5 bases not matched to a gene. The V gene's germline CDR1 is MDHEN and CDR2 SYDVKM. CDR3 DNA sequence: TGTGCCAGCAGGTCAGGGGGCGCGGATACGCAGTATTTT. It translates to CASRSGGADTQYF.

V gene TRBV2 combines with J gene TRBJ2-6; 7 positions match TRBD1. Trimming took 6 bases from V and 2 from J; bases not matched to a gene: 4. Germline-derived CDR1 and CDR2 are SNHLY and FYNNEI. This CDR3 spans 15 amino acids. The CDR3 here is CASRQTGTGANVLTF. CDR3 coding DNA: TGTGCCAGCAGGCAGACAGGGACTGGGGCCAACGTCCTGACTTTC. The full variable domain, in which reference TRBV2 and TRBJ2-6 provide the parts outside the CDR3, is EPEVTQTPSHQVTQMGQEVILRCVPISNHLYFYWYRQILGQKVEFLVSFYNNEISEKSEIFDDQFSVERPDGSNFTLKIRSTKLEDSAMYFCASRQTGTGANVLTFGAGSRLTVL.

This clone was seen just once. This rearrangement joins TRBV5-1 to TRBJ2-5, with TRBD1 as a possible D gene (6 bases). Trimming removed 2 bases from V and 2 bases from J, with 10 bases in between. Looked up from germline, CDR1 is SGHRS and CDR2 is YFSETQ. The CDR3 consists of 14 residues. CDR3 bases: TGCGCCAGCAGCTTTGGGACACTTCAAGAGACCCAGTACTTC. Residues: CASSFGTLQETQYF.

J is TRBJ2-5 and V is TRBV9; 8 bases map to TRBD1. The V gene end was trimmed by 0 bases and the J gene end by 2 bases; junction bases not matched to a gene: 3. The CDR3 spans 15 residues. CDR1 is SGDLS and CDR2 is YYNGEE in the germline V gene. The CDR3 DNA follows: TGTGCCAGCAGCGTAGGAAACAGGGGGCAAGAGACCCAGTACTTC. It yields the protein CASSVGNRGQETQYF.

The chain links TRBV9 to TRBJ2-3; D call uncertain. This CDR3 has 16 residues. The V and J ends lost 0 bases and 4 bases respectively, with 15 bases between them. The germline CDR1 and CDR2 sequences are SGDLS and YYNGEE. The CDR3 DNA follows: TGTGCCAGCAGCGTAGGGCGGCGATATCGAGCAGATACGCAGTATTTT. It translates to CASSVGRRYRADTQYF.

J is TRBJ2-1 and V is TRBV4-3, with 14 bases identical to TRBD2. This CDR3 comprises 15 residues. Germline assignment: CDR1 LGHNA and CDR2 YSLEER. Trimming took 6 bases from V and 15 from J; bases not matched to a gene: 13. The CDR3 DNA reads TGCGCCAGCAGGACCGGGACTAGCGGGAGAGAGGGGCTGTTCTTC. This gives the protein CASRTGTSGREGLFF.

CDR3 sequence (DNA): TGTGCCAGCAGCTTAGGCCCCGCGGAGACCCAGTACTTC. This gives the protein CASSLGPAETQYF. The rearrangement links TRBV7-2 to TRBJ2-5, with D uncertain. CDR1 and CDR2 (germline): SGHTA, FQGNSA. Trimming shortened V by 1 base and J by 5 bases, and 8 bases separated the two germline ends. The CDR3 is 13 residues long.

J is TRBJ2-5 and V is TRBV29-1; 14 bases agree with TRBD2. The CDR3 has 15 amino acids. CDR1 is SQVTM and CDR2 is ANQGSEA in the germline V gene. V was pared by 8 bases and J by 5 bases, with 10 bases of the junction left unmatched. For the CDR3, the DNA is TGCAGCTTTGGGACTAGCGGGAGACGGGGGGAGACCCAGTACTTC. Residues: CSFGTSGRRGETQYF.

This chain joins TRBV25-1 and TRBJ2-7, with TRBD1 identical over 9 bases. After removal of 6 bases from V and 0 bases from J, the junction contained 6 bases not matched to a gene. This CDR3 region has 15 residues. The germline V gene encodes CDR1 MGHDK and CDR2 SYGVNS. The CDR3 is CASRPDRGTSYEQYF. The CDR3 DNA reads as TGTGCCAGCAGACCAGACAGGGGGACCTCCTACGAGCAGTACTTC.

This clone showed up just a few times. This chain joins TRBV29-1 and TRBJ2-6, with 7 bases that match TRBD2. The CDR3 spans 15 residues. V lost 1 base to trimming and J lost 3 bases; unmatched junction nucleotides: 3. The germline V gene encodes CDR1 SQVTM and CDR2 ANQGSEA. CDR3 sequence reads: CSVEGGRDGANVLTF. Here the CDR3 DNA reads TGCAGCGTTGAAGGAGGGAGGGATGGGGCCAACGTCCTGACTTTC. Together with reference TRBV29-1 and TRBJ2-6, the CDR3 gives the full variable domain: SAVISQKPSRDICQRGTSLTIQCQVDSQVTMMFWYRQQPGQSLTLIATANQGSEATYESGFVIDKFPISRPNLTFSTLTVSNMSPEDSSIYLCSVEGGRDGANVLTFGAGSRLTVL.